The 20 T cell receptor beta chains in this list originate from one sample, sequenced in a study of T cells after yellow fever vaccination. TCRdb re-called the 5' RACE reads with MiXCR, one entry per CDR3 protein. The table lists around 150,000 distinct CDR3 sequences, 5.5% to 7.5% of them singletons. Sequenced material: CD4+ T cells sorted from PBMCs, taken 4 to 6 days after the first yellow fever vaccination. The receptors here all came from a man between 18 and 35 years old who received the YFV17D yellow fever vaccine.

This clonotype was detected ten times or more. The CDR3 DNA follows: TGTGCCAGCAGTGATACCGGCAGCTTGAGGAATACGCAGTATTTT. It encodes CASSDTGSLRNTQYF. The V gene is TRBV6-1, the J gene TRBJ2-3; D gene ambiguous. This CDR3 is built from 15 residues. Germline V gene sequence: CDR1 MNHNS, CDR2 SASEGT. The ends were cut back, 3 bases at V and 7 bases at J, with 17 bases in the middle.

This clonotype occurred once. A clone one base away is much larger, so this may be a read error. The chain uses TRBV20-1 and TRBJ2-3, with 9 bases identical to TRBD1. Germline V gene lookup returns CDR1 DFQATT and CDR2 SNEGSKA (reference sequence). The V and J ends lost 4 bases and 4 bases, in that order; junction bases with no gene match: 12. The CDR3 loop spans 16 amino acids. CDR3 region: CSAISGDRDAADTQYF. CDR3 DNA: TGCAGTGCTATATCCGGGGACAGGGATGCGGCAGATACGCAGTATTTT.

This clonotype was counted ten times or more. The V gene is TRBV12-3 or TRBV12-4, the J gene TRBJ2-2; D may be TRBD1 (5 bases). The CDR3 length is 16 residues. Trimming shortened V by 2 bases and J by 2 bases, and 12 bases separated the two germline ends. DNA for the CDR3: TGTGCCAGCAGTTTAAGGCAGGGTCATAACACCGGGGAGCTGTTTTTT. This codes for CASSLRQGHNTGELFF.

This clonotype was detected only a few times. The chain joins TRBV7-2 to TRBJ1-6; D ambiguous. CDR1 is SGHTA, CDR2 FQGNSA, per germline. The CDR3 runs to 16 residues. Trimming took off 5 bases at V and 10 bases at J, with 21 bases between the two ends. CDR3 residues: CASSPGWGAAGSPLHF. The CDR3 DNA is TGTGCCAGCAGCCCCGGCTGGGGAGCCGCGGGCTCACCCCTCCACTTT.

This clonotype was observed many times. This sequence joins TRBV7-2 and TRBJ2-1; 8 bases match TRBD2. V trimming: 4 bases; J trimming: 2 bases; junction bases outside the gene matches: 4. The CDR3 runs 15 residues. In germline, CDR1 is SGHTA, CDR2 FQGNSA. The CDR3 nucleotides read TGTGCCAGCAGCTCAATCGGGGGGGCCTACAATGAGCAGTTCTTC. Amino acid sequence: CASSSIGGAYNEQFF.

V gene TRBV6-1 combines with J gene TRBJ1-1, with D possibly being TRBD1 (6 bases). Trimming stripped 0 bases from V and 4 bases from J, with 12 bases between. The CDR3 runs 15 residues. CDR1 is MNHNS, CDR2 SASEGT, per germline. For the CDR3, the DNA is TGTGCCAGCAGTGAAGCACGCCGAGGGGGCACTGAAGCTTTCTTT. Amino acids: CASSEARRGGTEAFF.

This rearrangement joins TRBV7-2 to TRBJ2-7; perhaps TRBD2 as D (6 bases). Trimming pared 7 bases from V and 6 bases from J, leaving 22 bases between. This CDR3 comprises 15 residues. Germline CDR1 and CDR2: SGHTA and FQGNSA. The DNA for the CDR3 is TGTGCCAGCAAACTAAATATTGGAGGGAGTCCCGAGCAGTACTTC. This sequence encodes CASKLNIGGSPEQYF.

J is TRBJ2-3 and V is TRBV7-3, with TRBD2 as a possible D gene (6 bases). Trimming took off 2 bases at V and 0 bases at J, with 15 bases between the two ends. Germline CDR1 is SGHTA and CDR2 is FQGTGA. The length of the CDR3 is 17 residues. CDR3 residues: CASSLYPLRGSTDTQYF. The CDR3 region has the DNA TGTGCCAGCAGCTTATATCCTCTCCGGGGGAGCACAGATACGCAGTATTTT. The variable domain in full, with the rest retrieved from reference TRBV7-3 and TRBJ2-3, is GAGVSQTPSNKVTEKGKYVELRCDPISGHTALYWYRQSLGQGPEFLIYFQGTGAADDSGLPNDRFFAVRPEGSVSTLKIQRTERGDSAVYLCASSLYPLRGSTDTQYFGPGTRLTVL.

This clonotype was observed at least ten times. The chain carries TRBV19 and TRBJ2-3; 9 bases agree with TRBD1. Per the germline V gene, CDR1 is LNHDA and CDR2 is SQIVND (reference sequence). This CDR3 is built from 17 residues. J lost 9 bases, V lost 3 bases, and 16 bases had no gene match. CDR3 sequence: CASSIGGGTGSHFTQYF. DNA of the CDR3: TGTGCCAGTAGTATCGGAGGCGGGACAGGGTCGCATTTCACGCAGTATTTT.

This clonotype appeared many times. The rearrangement links TRBV6-2 or TRBV6-3 to TRBJ2-4, with D possibly matching TRBD2 (7 bases). Germline CDR1 reads MNHEY; CDR2 reads SVGEGT. Deletions cut 7 bases from V and 3 bases from J, with 19 bases between. This CDR3 is 16 amino acids long. CDR3 sequence: CASMDRGAEDKNIQYF. DNA for the CDR3: TGTGCCAGCATGGATCGGGGGGCAGAGGACAAAAACATTCAGTACTTC.

CDR3 sequence: CASSQNSGGAETQYF. Written as DNA, the CDR3 is TGTGCCAGCAGCCAAAATAGCGGGGGGGCCGAGACCCAGTACTTC. The rearrangement joins TRBV3-1 to TRBJ2-5, with 11 bases identical to TRBD2. Germline V gene lookup returns CDR1 LGHDT and CDR2 YNNKEL (reference sequence). The V gene end was trimmed by 2 bases and the J gene end by 5 bases; junction bases not matched to a gene: 4. The CDR3 is 15 amino acids.

This clonotype was seen many times. V usage is TRBV5-1 and J usage is TRBJ2-3; D not resolved. This CDR3 region has 15 residues. Germline V CDR1 and CDR2: SGHRS, YFSETQ. Deletions cut 0 bases from V and 0 bases from J, with 8 bases between. DNA for the CDR3: TGCGCCAGCAGCTTGGCGCCCAGAAGCACAGATACGCAGTATTTT. Protein: CASSLAPRSTDTQYF.

The table lists this clonotype with a few counts. The V call is TRBV6-1, the J call TRBJ2-3, with 8 bases aligning to TRBD2. Trimming at V came to 6 bases and at J to 4 bases, leaving 6 bases not matched to a gene. Germline V gene data show CDR1 as MNHNS and CDR2 as SASEGT. The CDR3 has 14 residues. CDR3 in amino acids: CASRPGGHADTQYF. In nucleotides, the CDR3 is TGTGCCAGCAGACCGGGGGGGCATGCAGATACGCAGTATTTT.

This clonotype was counted a few times. The chain combines TRBV20-1 with TRBJ2-1, with D uncertain. Per germline, CDR1 DFQATT and CDR2 SNEGSKA (reference sequence). The CDR3 extends over 11 amino acids. V lost 2 bases, J lost 10 bases, and 9 bases lay in between. The CDR3 DNA sequence: TGCAGTGCTAGAAACGTCCAGGAGCAGTTCTTC. It encodes CSARNVQEQFF.

This clonotype was observed at least ten times. The rearrangement links TRBV3-1 to TRBJ2-3; tentatively, D is TRBD1 (5 bases). This CDR3 comprises 12 residues. CDR1 is LGHDT, CDR2 YNNKEL, per germline (reference sequence). Trimming left V 6 bases short and J 6 bases short, with 10 bases between. For the CDR3, the DNA is TGTGCCAGCAGTCAGGGATTCGATACGCAGTATTTT. The encoded protein is CASSQGFDTQYF.

This clonotype was detected only a few times. The chain employs TRBV7-2 and TRBJ2-5; 7 bases map to TRBD2. The J segment lost 9 bases and the V segment lost 5 bases, leaving 12 bases of the junction unmatched. Germline V CDR1 and CDR2: SGHTA, FQGNSA. The CDR3 has 14 residues. CDR3 amino acids: CASSQPWGGLAQYF. CDR3 DNA sequence: TGTGCCAGCAGCCAGCCGTGGGGGGGGTTGGCCCAGTACTTC.

Many counts were recorded for this clonotype. The chain links TRBV12-3 or TRBV12-4 to TRBJ2-5, with D uncertain. CDR3 size: 13 residues. Trimming took off 3 bases at V and 5 bases at J, with 10 bases between the two ends. CDR3 in amino acids: CASSLGTRETQYF. The DNA for the CDR3 is TGTGCCAGCAGTTTGGGTACTCGGGAGACCCAGTACTTC.

In its sample, this clonotype was seen a few times. The V and J genes are TRBV5-6 and TRBJ1-4; D gene unclear. The CDR3 contains 15 residues. CDR1 is SGHDT and CDR2 is YYEEEE in the germline V gene. V shed 4 bases and J shed 2 bases, with 12 bases lying between them. The CDR3 reads CASSRGSKTNEKLFF. CDR3 nucleotide sequence: TGTGCCAGCAGCCGGGGATCGAAGACTAATGAAAAACTGTTTTTT.

This clonotype was seen many times. The DNA of the CDR3 is TGTGCCAGCCGCCTTGGGGTCACCTCCTACAATGAGCAGTTCTTC. This translates into CASRLGVTSYNEQFF. The V gene is TRBV12-3 or TRBV12-4, the J gene TRBJ2-1, with unresolved D. Trimming left V 8 bases short and J 0 bases short, with 14 bases between. The CDR3 is 15 residues long.

In its sample, this clonotype was seen many times. V and J are TRBV7-2 and TRBJ1-1; D possibly corresponds to TRBD1 (5 bases). With 3 bases removed from V and 1 base from J, the gap between germline ends came to 9 bases. The CDR3 has 14 residues. Germline V CDR1 and CDR2: SGHTA, FQGNSA. The CDR3 nucleotides are TGTGCCAGCAGCTTGGGGCTTTCGAACACTGAAGCTTTCTTT. It is translated as CASSLGLSNTEAFF. The full variable domain, its missing parts supplied by reference TRBV7-2 and TRBJ1-1, is GAGVSQSPSNKVTEKGKDVELRCDPISGHTALYWYRQSLGQGLEFLIYFQGNSAPDKSGLPSDRFSAERTGGSVSTLTIQRTQQEDSAVYLCASSLGLSNTEAFFGQGTRLTVV.